This TCR beta chain was documented in a study of cytomegalovirus exposure and HLA in healthy donors. The PCR ran on 60 Vbeta and 13 Jbeta primers. Repertoires were generated with immunoSEQ multiplex PCR, while TCRdb's copy carries only in-frame clones and drops some. The table has 210,000 or so clones, 83% seen once. This clone occurred once. The CDR3 totals 13 residues. Trimming took 7 bases from V and 0 from J, leaving 7 bases between them. Per the germline V gene, CDR1 is MDHEN and CDR2 is SYDVKM. The sequenced sample consisted of PBMCs. This chain links TRBV28 with TRBJ2-4, with a tentative D call TRBD2 (5 bases). This clonotype was obtained from a girl under 18 in good health and CMV-seronegative. The CDR3 loop reads CASTAEAKNIQYF. The CDR3, as DNA: TGTGCCAGCACAGCGGAAGCCAAAAACATTCAGTACTTC.